The 8 T cell receptor beta chains below come from one sample, sequenced in a study of Ad26.COV2.S vaccination and SARS-CoV-2 variants. Assay used: immunoSEQ multiplex PCR; TCRdb lists only in-frame clones, some missing. The sample lists a few hundred thousand clones, around 90% occurring once. Treatment given: around 19 received Ad26.COV2.S at low or high dose, single or two shots; roughly five received placebo; per-sample allocation not given. Day 63 following the first vaccine or placebo injection was when the samples were taken. The starting material was peripheral blood, obtained in a trial of Ad26.COV2.S vaccine versus placebo. The receptor set was obtained from a person between 18 and 60 years old who received the Ad26.COV2.S COVID-19 vaccine or a placebo.

CDR3 bases: TGTGCCAGCAGCACAGGACAGCTCATCGGCTATGGCTACACCTTC. Protein sequence: CASSTGQLIGYGYTF. This chain joins TRBV5-4 and TRBJ1-2; D might be TRBD1 (6 bases). CDR1 and CDR2 from the germline V gene are SGHNT and YYREEE (reference sequence). The V end lost 4 bases, the J end lost 4 bases, and 17 bases lay between the germline ends. This CDR3 is 15 amino acids long.

In DNA, the CDR3 is TGTGCCAGCAGCTTAAATACCCAAGAGACCCAGTACTTC. Translating it yields CASSLNTQETQYF. The chain combines TRBV7-3 with TRBJ2-5, with D uncertain. Per germline, CDR1 SGHTA and CDR2 FQGTGA. The CDR3 extends over 13 amino acids. V was cut by 1 base and J by 1 base, with 4 bases left in between.

This chain uses TRBV11-2 with TRBJ2-3; D uncertain. V was clipped by 5 bases and J by 2 bases, with 8 bases between them. This CDR3 is 13 amino acids long. Germline-derived CDR1 and CDR2 are SGHAT and FQNNGV. The chain's CDR3 is CASSIGPTDTQYF. CDR3 nucleotide sequence: TGTGCCAGCAGCATCGGTCCCACAGATACGCAGTATTTT.

The CDR3 region has the DNA TGTGCCAGCAGAAACGACAGGGCATATAATTCACCCCTCCACTTT. This codes for CASRNDRAYNSPLHF. The chain joins TRBV6-5 to TRBJ1-6; 7 bases map to TRBD1. With V trimmed by 6 bases and J by 4 bases, 6 bases remained unmatched. CDR3 length: 15 residues. The germline V gene has CDR1 MNHEY and CDR2 SVGAGI.

This clone came up a few times. J is TRBJ1-5 and V is TRBV4-2, with D unresolved. The V gene lost 0 bases and the J gene lost 0 bases, with 9 bases spanning the gap. Germline V gene sequence: CDR1 LGHNA, CDR2 YNFKEQ. This CDR3 region has 16 residues. This chain's CDR3 is CASSQEPGYSNQPQHF. CDR3 nucleotides: TGTGCCAGCAGCCAAGAACCGGGTTATAGCAATCAGCCCCAGCATTTT.

This clone was observed a few times. The chain carries TRBV21-1 and TRBJ2-3; the table gives TRBD1 as D, unverified against the DNA. TRBV21-1 is a pseudogene locus. The CDR3 is made up of 15 amino acids. CDR3 bases: TGTGCCAGCAGCAAACGGGACAGGAGCACAGATACGCAGTATTTT. It specifies CASSKRDRSTDTQYF.

J is TRBJ2-7 and V is TRBV5-4; D is perhaps TRBD1 (5 bases). The V gene's germline CDR1 is SGHNT and CDR2 YYREEE (reference sequence). V was trimmed by 2 bases and J by 0 bases, leaving 12 bases between them. The CDR3 runs 15 residues. The CDR3 is CASSFSQGDSYEQYF. Here the CDR3 DNA reads TGTGCCAGCAGCTTTAGTCAGGGCGACTCCTACGAGCAGTACTTC.

The J gene is TRBJ1-5, the V gene TRBV19, with D possibly matching TRBD1 (5 bases). Trimming took off 3 bases at V and 0 bases at J, with 9 bases between the two ends. Germline V gene data show CDR1 as LNHDA and CDR2 as SQIVND (reference sequence). The CDR3 runs 15 residues. DNA for the CDR3: TGTGCCAGTAGTATGGGGCTGTATAGCAATCAGCCCCAGCATTTT. Residues: CASSMGLYSNQPQHF.